This T cell receptor beta chain came from a study of tumor-infiltrating lymphocytes in primary liver carcinoma. Both RNA and DNA were isolated together from around 18-30 mg of bulk tissue that had not been sorted. The CDR3 is made up of 14 amino acids. Per the germline V gene, CDR1 is SGHRS and CDR2 is YFSETQ. V was pared by 6 bases and J by 6 bases, with 15 bases between. Of note for this clonotype: This sequence may be a read error, since a much larger clone differs from it by one base.

Total RNA (around 500 ng) served as template for TCR beta cDNA synthesis primed by a constant-region primer. Three nested multiplex PCR rounds, a slightly modified ARM-PCR, produced the libraries for TCR beta. TRBV1-TRBV30 forward primers paired with a C-beta reverse primer drove the first two PCR rounds, approximately 11 cycles each. TCRdb reanalysed the multiplex PCR reads using MiXCR and keeps one entry per CDR3 protein. Here the sample spans approximately 79,000 distinct CDR3 sequences, approximately 70% being singletons. The chain has TRBV5-1 and TRBJ2-2; unclear D gene. The receptor comes from a man aged 35 to 55 with primary liver carcinoma and hepatitis B virus infection. The sample consisted of liver tumor tissue from sampling region 4. Subset noted: tumor region T4, right-lateral pole. CDR3 DNA sequence: TGCGCCAGCAACTTCGGGTCTGTGTCCGGGGAGCTGTTTTTT. Its translation is CASNFGSVSGELFF.